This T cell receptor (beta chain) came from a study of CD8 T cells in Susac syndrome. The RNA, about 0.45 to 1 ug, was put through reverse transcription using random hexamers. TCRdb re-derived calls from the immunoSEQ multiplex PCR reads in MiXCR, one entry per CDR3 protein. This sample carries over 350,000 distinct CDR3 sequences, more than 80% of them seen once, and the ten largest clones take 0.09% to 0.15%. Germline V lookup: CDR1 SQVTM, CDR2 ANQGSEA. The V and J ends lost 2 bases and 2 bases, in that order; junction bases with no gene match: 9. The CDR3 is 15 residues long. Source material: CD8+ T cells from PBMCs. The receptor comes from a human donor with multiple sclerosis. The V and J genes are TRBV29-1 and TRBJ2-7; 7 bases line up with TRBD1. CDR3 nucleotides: TGCAGCGTTGAACGGGCCGGGACAGCAGCCTACGAGCAGTACTTC. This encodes CSVERAGTAAYEQYF.